This T cell receptor (beta chain) emerged from a study of blood T cell repertoires in COVID-19. At the level of the study: There were acute and convalescent COVID-19 samples, and they came from the United States, Italy and Spain. Nucleic acid was either cDNA or gDNA, and it came from T cells, B-cell-depleted T cells, or PBMCs.

This clone came up once. Per germline, CDR1 SGHDT and CDR2 YYEEEE. J lost 8 bases, V lost 4 bases, and 8 bases had no gene match. This CDR3 has 13 residues. As processed by the authors: Amplification of reference gene primers was used by the study to estimate nucleated cell counts. Clones were read by immunoSEQ multiplex PCR, and TCRdb kept only the in-frame ones, dropping some. V, J and clone size are taken as reported in that table, and D and trimming were inferred from the DNA itself. The sample gives around 180,000 clones, 86% of which show up once; 20% is in the top ten. The chain has TRBV5-6 and TRBJ1-2; 7 bases line up with TRBD1. The TCR sequence derives from an older man with active or convalescent COVID-19. Sequencing used peripheral blood. The DNA of the CDR3 is TGTGCCAGCAGCCGACAGGGAGTTAGGGGCTACACCTTC. Translated, it gives CASSRQGVRGYTF.